Listed below are T cell receptor beta chains from one sample, sequenced in a study of cytomegalovirus exposure and HLA in healthy donors. The data were produced by immunoSEQ multiplex PCR, yet TCRdb's version contains in-frame clones alone and is incomplete. Seen here are 130,000 or so clones, just under 80% observed once, and the top ten hold 5.3%. Sequencing was carried out using PBMCs. Receptors were obtained from a man aged 30 to 45 in good health and CMV-seronegative. Both conserved end residues are part of each CDR3. The D gene is left open where the match is weak. Clone sizes are given selectively: once, few, many, or a class where the clone is expanded.

D: .; size: .; V: TRBV11-2; J: TRBJ1-5; DNA: TGTGCCAGCAGCTTATTACAGGGCGGCAATCAGCCCCAGCATTTT; CDR3: CASSLLQGGNQPQHF
D: .; size: .; V: TRBV10-1; J: TRBJ2-1; DNA: TGCGCCAGCAGTGAGTCCCACTACAATGAGCAGTTCTTC; CDR3: CASSESHYNEQFF
D: TRBD1; size: .; V: TRBV29-1; J: TRBJ2-7; DNA: TGCAGCGGGACGGGACAGGGGGCGGGCGAGCAGTACTTC; CDR3: CSGTGQGAGEQYF
D: TRBD2; size: .; V: TRBV6-1; J: TRBJ2-5; DNA: TGTGCCAGCAGTGACTTAGCGGGAGGAGGTGAAGAGACCCAGTACTTC; CDR3: CASSDLAGGGEETQYF
D: TRBD2; size: .; V: TRBV4-2; J: TRBJ2-5; DNA: TGTGCCAGCAGCCCCCTGCAACTAGCGGGGGAGGAGACCCAGTACTTC; CDR3: CASSPLQLAGEETQYF
D: .; size: .; V: TRBV2; J: TRBJ2-2; DNA: TGTGCCAGCAGGATGTCAGGGGCCGACACCGGGGAGCTGTTTTTT; CDR3: CASRMSGADTGELFF
D: .; size: .; V: TRBV18; J: TRBJ1-3; DNA: TGTGCCAGCTCAGCCGACATAACCTCTGGAAACACCATATATTTT; CDR3: CASSADITSGNTIYF
D: TRBD2; size: .; V: TRBV29-1; J: TRBJ2-7; DNA: TGCAGCGTTGAGGCCAGGGAGGGCCACGAGCAGTACTTC; CDR3: CSVEAREGHEQYF
D: .; size: .; V: TRBV5-4; J: TRBJ1-1; DNA: TGTGCCAGCAGCTTGGACACGATGAACACTGAAGCTTTCTTT; CDR3: CASSLDTMNTEAFF
D: .; size: .; V: TRBV7-8; J: TRBJ2-5; DNA: TGTGCCAGCAGCTTAGGACCACAGGTGCTTTTAGGAACGGAGACCCAGTACTTC; CDR3: CASSLGPQVLLGTETQYF
D: TRBD2; size: .; V: TRBV5-4; J: TRBJ2-3; DNA: TGTGCCAGCAGACGACGGGGGGGCCTATTAGATACGCAGTATTTT; CDR3: CASRRRGGLLDTQYF
D: .; size: .; V: TRBV2; J: TRBJ2-7; DNA: TGTGCCAGCATCTATCAGGTCGAGCAGTACTTC; CDR3: CASIYQVEQYF
D: .; size: .; V: TRBV5-8; J: TRBJ1-4; DNA: TGTGCCAGCAGCTTGTTCCGTAATGAAAAACTGTTTTTT; CDR3: CASSLFRNEKLFF
D: .; size: .; V: TRBV5-1; J: TRBJ2-7; DNA: TGCGCCAGCAGCGGACAGAACAACTACGAGCAGTACTTC; CDR3: CASSGQNNYEQYF
D: TRBD1; size: .; V: TRBV7-9; J: TRBJ2-7; DNA: TGTGCCAGCAGCTTATCGACAGGGAGTTCCTACGAGCAGTACTTC; CDR3: CASSLSTGSSYEQYF
D: .; size: .; V: TRBV28; J: TRBJ1-5; DNA: TGTGCCAGCAGGGGATCGGGAAATCAGCCCCAGCATTTT; CDR3: CASRGSGNQPQHF
D: TRBD1; size: once; V: TRBV18; J: TRBJ2-7; DNA: TGTGCCAGCTCGCCAGAACCCGACAGGGCCCTTTCCTACGAGCAGTACTTC; CDR3: CASSPEPDRALSYEQYF
D: .; size: .; V: TRBV7-6; J: TRBJ2-7; DNA: TGTGCCAGCAGCTTAGCGGGAGATTTCTACGAGCAGTACTTC; CDR3: CASSLAGDFYEQYF
D: .; size: .; V: TRBV5-1; J: TRBJ1-5; DNA: TGCGCCAGCGCCTCGGGGGGACCAAATCAGCCCCAGCATTTT; CDR3: CASASGGPNQPQHF